This record covers a single TCR beta chain. Generated by immunoSEQ multiplex PCR, the TCRdb table keeps only in-frame clones and is missing some. This table holds approximately 180,000 clones, 76% found once. The CDR3 extends over 15 amino acids. Germline V CDR1 and CDR2: WNHNN, SYGVQD (reference sequence). V trimming: 2 bases; J trimming: 4 bases; junction bases outside the gene matches: 5. The data originate from a study of blood T cell repertoires in COVID-19. Study as a whole: Researchers got acute and convalescent COVID-19 samples from the United States, Italy and Spain.

The chain employs TRBV10-1 and TRBJ2-3; 8 positions agree with TRBD2. This clonotype originated in a woman aged 45-65 years with acute COVID-19. Sequenced sample: PBMCs or T cells enriched from blood (not recorded which). In DNA, the CDR3 is TGCGCCAGCAGTGAGAAAAGCGGGGGCGCAGATACGCAGTATTTT. It codes for CASSEKSGGADTQYF.